These 20 T cell receptor beta chains originate from one sample sequenced in a study of response to subunit inactivated influenza vaccine. TCRdb re-derived calls from the RT-PCR reads in MiXCR, one entry per CDR3 protein. This sample carries under 500,000 distinct CDR3 sequences, roughly 11% of them seen once, and the ten largest clones take about 12%. The sample was PBMCs from blood, taken about 40 days after vaccination. The source is a man in his fifties who received an inactivated influenza vaccine.

This clonotype was recorded a few times. The rearrangement uses TRBV20-1 and TRBJ2-3; D unclear. Per the germline V gene, CDR1 is DFQATT and CDR2 is SNEGSKA (reference sequence). Trimming removed 2 bases at V and 2 bases at J, with 8 bases between. The CDR3 is 13 amino acids. The CDR3 protein is CSARSLTTDTQYF. For the CDR3, the DNA is TGCAGTGCTAGAAGCCTGACCACAGATACGCAGTATTTT.

The chain carries TRBV4-1 and TRBJ2-6; possible D gene TRBD2, 5 bases. V lost 3 bases, J lost 2 bases, and 11 bases lay in between. Germline V lookup: CDR1 MGHRA, CDR2 YSYEKL. CDR3 length: 16 amino acids. The CDR3 sequence: CASSQSGGAGANVLTF. The CDR3 region has the DNA TGCGCCAGCAGCCAGAGCGGAGGAGCTGGGGCCAACGTCCTGACTTTC.

This clonotype was counted many times. The chain couples TRBV20-1 to TRBJ2-3; no reliable D call. Germline V lookup: CDR1 DFQATT, CDR2 SNEGSKA (reference sequence). V lost 3 bases to trimming and J lost 0 bases, with 19 bases between them. The CDR3 runs to 17 residues. The CDR3 DNA follows: TGCAGTGCTAGCCCCGGGTTCTTGGGTCAGAGCACAGATACGCAGTATTTT. The encoded protein is CSASPGFLGQSTDTQYF.

This clonotype was found a few times. V is TRBV20-1 and J is TRBJ1-3; D remains ambiguous. V was shortened by 3 bases and J by 0 bases, with 9 bases between the two germline ends. Per germline, CDR1 DFQATT and CDR2 SNEGSKA (reference sequence). The CDR3 totals 14 residues. CDR3 nucleotides: TGCAGTGCTAGGGCAGGCAGCTCTGGAAACACCATATATTTT. It codes for CSARAGSSGNTIYF.

V gene TRBV29-1 combines with J gene TRBJ2-1; perhaps TRBD2 as D (6 bases). This CDR3 region has 15 residues. Per the germline V gene, CDR1 is SQVTM and CDR2 is ANQGSEA. V was clipped by 4 bases and J by 3 bases, with 16 bases between them. CDR3 protein: CSVVGREPIYNEQFF. CDR3 in DNA: TGCAGCGTTGTTGGTCGGGAGCCCATCTACAATGAGCAGTTCTTC.

In DNA, the CDR3 is TGTGCCACCAGCAGAGGGGACCATCGTTCCAATGAGCAGTTCTTC. The encoded protein is CATSRGDHRSNEQFF. The chain employs TRBV15 and TRBJ2-1; the D gene could be TRBD1 or TRBD2 (5 bases each). Germline assignment: CDR1 LNHNV and CDR2 YYDKDF (reference sequence). CDR3 size: 15 residues. V lost 1 base and J 6 bases, leaving 13 bases between the germline ends. Looking up the rest from reference TRBV15 and TRBJ2-1 gives the full variable domain: DAMVIQNPRYQVTQFGKPVTLSCSQTLNHNVMYWYQQKSSQAPKLLFHYYDKDFNNEADTPDNFQSRRPNTSFCFLDIRSPGLGDTAMYLCATSRGDHRSNEQFFGPGTRLTVL.

The chain uses TRBV6-2 or TRBV6-3 and TRBJ2-1; D is uncertain. Trimming left V 4 bases short and J 5 bases short, with 12 bases between. The CDR3 is 14 residues long. Per the germline V gene, CDR1 is MNHEY and CDR2 is SVGEGT. CDR3 DNA sequence: TGTGCCAGCAGTTTACATGCCAGAAACAATGAGCAGTTCTTC. This translates into CASSLHARNNEQFF.

This clonotype appeared many times. This chain links TRBV7-2 with TRBJ2-1; D may be TRBD1 or TRBD2 (7 bases each). Trimming took 5 bases from V and 0 from J, leaving 11 bases between them. The CDR3 contains 15 residues. Germline V CDR1 and CDR2: SGHTA, FQGNSA. DNA for the CDR3: TGTGCCAGCAGCCCAGGGGGGGCCTCCTACAATGAGCAGTTCTTC. Protein sequence: CASSPGGASYNEQFF.

This clonotype has only a few counts. The rearrangement joins TRBV9 to TRBJ1-6; the match to TRBD1 covers 9 bases. The CDR3 loop spans 13 amino acids. V lost 4 bases and J lost 10; bases outside the gene matches: 3. CDR1 is SGDLS and CDR2 is YYNGEE in the germline V gene. CDR3 bases: TGTGCCAGCAGCACAGGGGGCGAATCACCCCTCCACTTT. Protein: CASSTGGESPLHF.

This clonotype turned up a few times. This chain links TRBV7-8 with TRBJ2-7; D might be TRBD1 (5 bases). The V end lost 2 bases, the J end lost 6 bases, and 23 bases lay between the germline ends. The germline V gene has CDR1 SGHVS and CDR2 FQNEAQ. CDR3 length: 17 residues. The CDR3 region has the DNA TGTGCCAGCAGCTTAACCGCTAAGTGGGGCCTAGGATCCGAGCAGTACTTC. Its protein is CASSLTAKWGLGSEQYF.

This clonotype showed up just a few times. The chain carries TRBV10-3 and TRBJ2-1, with 11 bases lining up with TRBD2. Germline V lookup: CDR1 ENHRY, CDR2 SYGVKD. The CDR3 contains 18 residues. Trimming at V came to 6 bases and at J to 0 bases, leaving 10 bases not matched to a gene. DNA of the CDR3: TGTGCCATCAGAGAGACTAGCGGGACTGACCACTCCTACAATGAGCAGTTCTTC. This gives the protein CAIRETSGTDHSYNEQFF.

The CDR3 region is CASSLLLAGAGETQYF. The CDR3 DNA is TGCGCCAGCAGCTTGCTACTAGCGGGGGCGGGGGAGACCCAGTACTTC. V gene TRBV5-1 combines with J gene TRBJ2-5; 11 bases match TRBD2. The V gene end was trimmed by 1 base and the J gene end by 5 bases; junction bases not matched to a gene: 7. The germline CDR1 and CDR2 sequences are SGHRS and YFSETQ. The length of the CDR3 is 16 residues.

This clonotype was seen repeatedly, ten times or more. The V gene is TRBV12-3 or TRBV12-4, the J gene TRBJ2-7; D gene unclear. The CDR3 runs 16 residues. V was shortened by 6 bases and J by 3 bases, with 21 bases between the two germline ends. In DNA form, the CDR3 reads TGTGCCAGCAGCCCATTGAAAGCGCGTAGCCTCTACGAGCAGTACTTC. It specifies CASSPLKARSLYEQYF.

This clonotype was observed once. J is TRBJ1-2 and V is TRBV2; 9 bases match TRBD1. Germline CDR1 and CDR2: SNHLY and FYNNEI. The CDR3 has 13 residues. After removal of 6 bases from V and 6 bases from J, the junction contained 5 bases not matched to a gene. The CDR3 protein is CASRKDRGDGYTF. CDR3 sequence (DNA): TGTGCCAGCAGGAAGGACAGGGGAGATGGCTACACCTTC.

This clonotype occurred a few times. The V call is TRBV12-3 or TRBV12-4, the J call TRBJ1-2, with D unclear. The CDR3 runs 12 residues. The ends were cut back, 6 bases at V and 4 bases at J, with 9 bases in the middle. Here the CDR3 DNA reads TGTGCCAGCAGGAACCTTCTCTATGGCTACACCTTC. It specifies CASRNLLYGYTF.

This clonotype was observed many times. The rearrangement uses TRBV7-8 and TRBJ2-7, with 8 nucleotides matching TRBD2. J gave up 0 bases and V 1 base, and 5 bases lay outside the gene matches. The CDR3 runs to 16 residues. The germline gives CDR1 SGHVS, CDR2 FQNEAQ. The CDR3 nucleotides are TGTGCCAGCAGCTTAGGTTCGGCGGGGGGCTCCTACGAGCAGTACTTC. Amino acid sequence: CASSLGSAGGSYEQYF.

V gene TRBV7-2 combines with J gene TRBJ2-7, with D uncertain. The germline V gene has CDR1 SGHTA and CDR2 FQGNSA. V lost 5 bases and J 0 bases, leaving 8 bases between the germline ends. The CDR3 spans 13 residues. CDR3 in amino acids: CASSQSSSYEQYF. The CDR3 DNA reads as TGTGCCAGCAGCCAATCAAGCTCCTACGAGCAGTACTTC.

This clonotype was found many times. This chain joins TRBV20-1 and TRBJ2-1; 7 bases map to TRBD1. Germline loops: CDR1 DFQATT, CDR2 SNEGSKA (reference sequence). V lost 7 bases, J lost 6 bases, and 6 bases stayed unmatched. The CDR3 consists of 12 residues. The CDR3 here is CSGHRGVNEQFF. CDR3 coding DNA: TGCAGTGGTCACAGGGGTGTCAATGAGCAGTTCTTC.

This clonotype was counted only a few times. The V gene is TRBV27, the J gene TRBJ2-7, with a possible D match to TRBD1 (6 bases). The CDR3 consists of 14 residues. V was clipped by 6 bases and J by 3 bases, with 15 bases between them. Per germline, CDR1 MNHEY and CDR2 SMNVEV (reference sequence). Here the CDR3 DNA reads TGTGCCAGCAGGCCCGGGACATCGAACTACGAGCAGTACTTC. Amino acid sequence: CASRPGTSNYEQYF.

The table lists this clonotype with many counts. The gene calls are TRBV20-1 and TRBJ2-5; TRBD2 matches 10 bases. The J segment lost 5 bases and the V segment lost 0 bases, leaving 6 bases of the junction unmatched. The germline V gene encodes CDR1 DFQATT and CDR2 SNEGSKA (reference sequence). This CDR3 comprises 15 residues. This chain's CDR3 is CSARDPLAGVETQYF. The DNA of the CDR3 is TGCAGTGCTAGAGATCCCCTAGCGGGGGTGGAGACCCAGTACTTC.